The text below deals with one T cell receptor (beta chain). Its antigen remains unidentified. No base quality information exists; no much larger clone differs at one position. The germline V gene provides CDR1 SGHTA and CDR2 FQGNSA. The CDR3 holds 14 amino acids from the cysteine to the phenylalanine. The read is trimmed to its CDR3 DNA, 42 bases read in frame from base 1. At the junction V is shortened by 1 base and J by 5 bases, with 11 bases in between. TCRbeta CDR3 regions were amplified from genomic DNA by means of the immunoSEQ Assay, a bias-controlled multiplex PCR. In the source study's methods: Nucleated cell counts per sample were estimated from amplification of reference gene primers within the assay. Sequence reads were collapsed and filtered to measure the absolute abundance of every unique TCRbeta CDR3 rearrangement. For each sample, productive Simpson clonality was calculated as the square root of Simpson's diversity index over productive rearrangements. TCRdb carries this immuneACCESS record with in-frame sequences only. Its versions omit some clonotypes, under half of them owing to an unresolved V gene in the studies checked, with the rest unexplained. That table gives V, J and clone size, and the DNA gave D and trimming. The sample table contains around 35,000 clones; only one count was recorded for roughly 86% of them. The ten top clones hold roughly 44% of the sample.

This record comes from a study of blood T cell repertoires in COVID-19 (dated by TCRdb to 2018 to 2021). Regarding the study in general: Samples from collaborators originated in the United States, Italy and Spain and spanned both the acute and convalescent phases of COVID-19. The repertoires were released in a freely available public database meant as a resource for research on the immune response to SARS-CoV-2. Where available, HLA class I and class II types were taken from metadata supplied by the sample provider and were not determined by assay-based typing. A de-identified subject ID, COVID-19 status, age in years and sex were almost always included in the sample metadata. Subjects who had been exposed to COVID-19, were actively infected with it, or had recovered from it provided the deeply sampled blood TCRbeta repertoires that made up the dataset. The prospective study material was composed of cDNA or gDNA derived from T cells, B-cell-depleted T cells, or PBMCs. The samples were drawn from two sources: the first 160 participants of the ongoing ImmuneRACE study, and 1,000 to 1,500 subjects contributed by 6 global collaborators.

The collaborating institutions used their own protocols to collect whole blood in K2EDTA tubes. For TCRbeta analysis, collaborators shipped samples as frozen whole blood, isolated PBMCs, or DNA extracted from either of those sample types. What the authors observed across the whole study: The quantity of clinical and demographic metadata differed by source and by participant and was supplied without curation.

Sequenced input: peripheral blood. This receptor was obtained from a human donor in a cohort sampled during active COVID-19. The V gene is TRBV7-2 and the J gene is TRBJ2-5; the best D guess is TRBD2, with 5 bases matching. The sequence in DNA is TGTGCCAGCAGCTTAGACTCGGGGTGGGAGACCCAGTACTTC. Its product reads: CASSLDSGWETQYF.